This is a list of T cell receptor beta chains from one sample in a study of OX40 agonist ivuxolimab in advanced cancers. Clones were sequenced by immunoSEQ multiplex PCR, and TCRdb holds only the in-frame ones, with some missing. The data show approximately 15,000 clones, with roughly nine tenths seen just once and less than 80% held by the top ten. Specimen: CD4+ or CD8+ T cells sorted from blood, collected in a trial of the OX40 agonist ivuxolimab. These receptor sequences come from an adult with an advanced solid tumor such as melanoma, head and neck, liver or kidney cancer. CDR3s include the opening cysteine and the closing phenylalanine or tryptophan. The order of the fields is clone size, V gene, D gene, J gene, CDR3 protein, CDR3 DNA. A D gene is named only where the DNA matches it firmly. The size of a clone is reported for some rows only, either as once, few or many, or as a class for expanded clones.

.,TRBV6-5,.,TRBJ2-7,CASSYASGSSYEQYF,TGTGCCAGCAGTTACGCTTCAGGAAGCTCCTACGAGCAGTACTTC
.,TRBV13,.,TRBJ1-5,CASSLGTGGNQPQHF,TGTGCCAGCAGCTTAGGTACGGGGGGAAATCAGCCCCAGCATTTT
.,TRBV5-1,TRBD1,TRBJ2-1,CASSLAGGPNEQFF,TGCGCCAGCAGCTTGGCAGGGGGCCCCAATGAGCAGTTCTTC
.,TRBV7-2,.,TRBJ2-2,CASSLESANTGELFF,TGTGCCAGCAGCTTAGAGTCCGCGAACACCGGGGAGCTGTTTTTT
.,TRBV9,.,TRBJ2-5,CASSEGGGAQETQYF,TGTGCCAGCAGCGAAGGCGGTGGGGCCCAAGAGACCCAGTACTTC
.,TRBV7-3,.,TRBJ1-2,CASSLTGSGGYGYTF,TGTGCCAGCAGCTTAACTGGATCAGGAGGGTATGGCTACACCTTC
.,TRBV29-1,.,TRBJ1-2,CSVEDRRGDHYGYTF,TGCAGCGTTGAAGATCGACGGGGGGATCACTATGGCTACACCTTC
once,TRBV29-1,TRBD1,TRBJ2-1,CSVEDQGTGDWNEQFF,TGCAGCGTTGAAGATCAAGGGACAGGGGATTGGAATGAGCAGTTCTTC
.,TRBV10-2,.,TRBJ1-5,CASSDTGSGNQPQHF,TGCGCCAGCAGTGATACAGGTAGTGGCAATCAGCCCCAGCATTTT
.,TRBV11-1,.,TRBJ2-1,CASSLEGESYNEQFF,TGTGCCAGCAGCTTAGAGGGGGAGTCCTACAATGAGCAGTTCTTC
.,TRBV14,TRBD1,TRBJ2-7,CASSQAPGQGPYEQYF,TGTGCCAGCAGCCAAGCTCCGGGACAGGGACCCTACGAGCAGTACTTC
.,TRBV6-1,.,TRBJ2-5,CASKFRETQYF,TGTGCCAGCAAGTTTCGAGAGACCCAGTACTTC
.,TRBV30,TRBD1,TRBJ1-2,CAWGTGRGGGYTF,TGTGCCTGGGGGACAGGGCGAGGTGGTGGCTACACCTTC
.,TRBV4-1,.,TRBJ2-1,CASSLGRQGNEQFF,TGCGCCAGCAGCCTGGGACGACAAGGGAATGAGCAGTTCTTC
.,TRBV4-3,.,TRBJ2-1,CASSQDYGEFGNEQFF,TGCGCCAGCAGCCAAGATTACGGGGAGTTTGGTAATGAGCAGTTCTTC
.,TRBV21-1,.,TRBJ2-7,CASTSTSGINYEQYF,TGTGCCAGCACCTCAACTAGCGGGATTAACTACGAGCAGTACTTC
.,TRBV9,TRBD2,TRBJ2-1,CASSVESGTGNEQFF,TGTGCCAGCAGCGTAGAGAGCGGGACGGGTAATGAGCAGTTCTTC
.,TRBV4-2,.,TRBJ1-4,CASSQDLAGDNEKLFF,TGTGCCAGCAGCCAAGATTTGGCAGGGGATAATGAAAAACTGTTTTTT
.,TRBV19,TRBD2,TRBJ2-3,CASSRLAGGADTQYF,TGTGCCAGTAGCAGACTAGCGGGAGGGGCAGATACGCAGTATTTT
.,TRBV27,.,TRBJ2-7,CASSPSAGPYEQYF,TGTGCCAGCAGCCCCTCGGCGGGACCCTACGAGCAGTACTTC
.,TRBV9,.,TRBJ2-7,CASSVGTDTSYEQYF,TGTGCCAGCAGCGTGGGAACAGATACCTCCTACGAGCAGTACTTC
.,TRBV9,.,TRBJ1-4,CASSLKGATNEKLFF,TGTGCCAGCAGTCTAAAGGGCGCAACTAATGAAAAACTGTTTTTT
.,TRBV19,.,TRBJ2-7,CASSTGGEQYF,TGTGCCAGTAGTACCGGGGGCGAGCAGTACTTC
once,TRBV15,TRBD2,TRBJ2-1,CATSRSSGGAYNEQFF,TGTGCCACCAGCAGATCTAGCGGGGGGGCTTACAATGAGCAGTTCTTC
.,TRBV6-5,TRBD1,TRBJ1-1,CASSRTGEGTEAFF,TGTGCCAGCAGTAGGACAGGGGAGGGCACTGAAGCTTTCTTT
.,TRBV7-5,.,TRBJ1-2,CARSLVDGAAYGYTF,TGTGCCAGAAGCTTAGTCGACGGAGCGGCATATGGCTACACCTTC
.,TRBV19,TRBD2,TRBJ2-1,CASSTTPGGYNEQFF,TGTGCCAGTAGTACCACTCCGGGGGGCTACAATGAGCAGTTCTTC
.,TRBV9,TRBD1,TRBJ2-6,CASSAGQGSGANVLTF,TGTGCCAGCAGCGCCGGACAGGGCTCTGGGGCCAACGTCCTGACTTTC
.,TRBV7-9,.,TRBJ2-7,CASSLSHEQYF,TGTGCCAGCAGCTTAAGCCACGAGCAGTACTTC
.,TRBV19,.,TRBJ2-5,CASSIDGPRRSETQYF,TGTGCCAGTAGTATCGACGGACCCAGGAGATCAGAGACCCAGTACTTC
.,TRBV27,.,TRBJ1-2,CASSTHRAPERYTF,TGTGCCAGCAGTACGCACCGGGCCCCTGAACGCTACACCTTC
.,TRBV6-5,TRBD1,TRBJ1-2,CASSKTGVDGYTF,TGTGCCAGCAGTAAAACAGGGGTGGATGGCTACACCTTC
few,TRBV10-1,.,TRBJ2-3,CASSLDSTDTQYF,TGCGCCAGCAGTTTGGACAGCACAGATACGCAGTATTTT
once,TRBV7-9,TRBD1,TRBJ1-1,CASSPFGGTANTEAFF,TGTGCCAGCAGCCCCTTTGGCGGGACAGCAAACACTGAAGCTTTCTTT
.,TRBV9,TRBD2,TRBJ2-1,CASSVGISGFYNEQFF,TGTGCCAGCAGCGTAGGTATTAGCGGGTTCTACAATGAGCAGTTCTTC
.,TRBV11-3,.,TRBJ2-1,CASSLEARYNEQFF,TGTGCCAGCAGCTTAGAGGCTAGGTACAATGAGCAGTTCTTC
.,TRBV25-1,.,TRBJ2-2,CASSSANTGELFF,TGTGCCAGCAGTTCCGCGAACACCGGGGAGCTGTTTTTT
.,TRBV6-4,.,TRBJ2-3,CASSKGGGAGPDTQYF,TGTGCCAGCAGCAAAGGTGGGGGCGCCGGGCCAGATACGCAGTATTTT
.,TRBV6-5,TRBD1,TRBJ1-1,CASSYAGTGTEAFF,TGTGCCAGCAGTTACGCTGGGACAGGGACTGAAGCTTTCTTT
.,TRBV11-3,TRBD2,TRBJ2-7,CASSESVTSGRARAGEQYF,TGTGCCAGCAGTGAATCGGTGACTAGCGGGAGGGCCCGGGCTGGCGAGCAGTACTTC
.,TRBV27,TRBD1,TRBJ2-7,CASSPGQGFYEQYF,TGTGCCAGCAGTCCGGGACAGGGATTCTACGAGCAGTACTTC
.,TRBV11-3,TRBD1,TRBJ2-3,CASSSDRGWGDTQYF,TGTGCCAGCAGCTCCGACAGGGGATGGGGAGATACGCAGTATTTT
.,TRBV7-3,TRBD1,TRBJ1-1,CASSSQGERGTEAFF,TGTGCCAGCAGTTCACAGGGGGAGAGGGGCACTGAAGCTTTCTTT
.,TRBV13,TRBD2,TRBJ2-7,CASSSLAGGHNYEQYF,TGTGCCAGCAGCTCCTTAGCGGGAGGCCACAACTACGAGCAGTACTTC
.,TRBV9,TRBD1,TRBJ1-4,CASSPRQGLSTNEKLFF,TGTGCCAGCAGCCCCCGACAGGGTTTGTCGACTAATGAAAAACTGTTTTTT
.,TRBV2,TRBD1,TRBJ1-5,CASSLRDRGYQPQHF,TGTGCCAGCAGTCTCCGGGACAGGGGCTATCAGCCCCAGCATTTT
.,TRBV6-5,.,TRBJ1-1,CASSYSPTEAFF,TGTGCCAGCAGTTACTCGCCCACTGAAGCTTTCTTT
.,TRBV11-3,.,TRBJ2-7,CASSTVSSYEQYF,TGTGCCAGCAGCACGGTCAGCTCCTACGAGCAGTACTTC
.,TRBV2,.,TRBJ1-5,CASSAQVLSNQPQHF,TGTGCCAGCAGTGCACAGGTTCTTAGCAATCAGCCCCAGCATTTT